The 17 T cell receptor beta chains below were found in one sample sequenced in a study of T cells in women clearing cervical HPV infection (dated by TCRdb to 2016 to 2018). The library came from the immunoSEQ multiplex PCR assay. TCRdb took over this immuneACCESS table, retaining in-frame rearrangements with V and J assigned. Such tables are incomplete; in checked studies, under half of the missing clones stem from an unresolved V gene, and the remainder is unexplained. This sample's table contains roughly 30,000 clones. The ten largest account for 6.8% of the sample. What was sequenced was blood buffy coat. These TCRs come from a woman between 18 and 70 years old with a cervical HPV16 infection that either progressed to CIN3+ or cleared (not recorded which).

Remarks on this clone: The sequenced fragment ends 3 residues before the CDR3 boundary, so the rest is inferred from the germline J gene. This sequence joins TRBV7-8 and TRBJ1-1, with TRBD1 as a possible D gene (6 bases). V was pared by 3 bases and J by 3 bases, with 17 bases between. CDR1 and CDR2 from the germline V gene are SGHVS and FQNEAQ. The CDR3 sequence is 16 residues long. CDR3 sequence reads: CASSFRQALWYTEAFF. Incomplete CDR3 DNA: TGTGCCAGCAGCTTTAGACAGGCGCTGTGGTACACTGAA.

Concerning this clone itself: The CDR3 goes on 3 residues after the read ends, and that part is filled in from the germline J gene. The rearrangement uses TRBV20-1 and TRBJ1-2, with 10 bases that match TRBD1. In germline, CDR1 is DFQATT, CDR2 SNEGSKA (reference sequence). The length of the CDR3 is 15 residues. Trimming removed 4 bases from V and 4 bases from J; junction bases left unmatched: 9. CDR3 sequence: CSAIPYRDRGYGYTF. CDR3 DNA (partial): TGCAGTGCTATACCATACAGGGACAGGGGCTATGGC.

To note about this clone: With the read ending 3 residues before the CDR3 end, the germline J gene is used to fill in that end. This sequence joins TRBV30 and TRBJ1-2; D is unclear. This CDR3 has 15 amino acids. Germline loops: CDR1 GTSNPN, CDR2 SVGIG (reference sequence). The CDR3 sequence is CAWSAGLAAANDYTF. The part of the CDR3 DNA that was read is TGTGCCTGGAGTGCTGGGCTAGCGGCCGCCAATGAC.

Comment on this clone: The sequence runs out 3 residues before the end of the CDR3; the remainder is reconstructed from the germline J gene. The gene calls are TRBV19 and TRBJ2-3; 7 bases are a match to TRBD1. The CDR3 runs to 14 residues. The germline gives CDR1 LNHDA, CDR2 SQIVND (reference sequence). The CDR3: CASDDRVGDQPQYF. The sequenced part of the CDR3 DNA is TGTGCCAGTGACGACAGGGTTGGGGACCAGCCG. The full variable domain, completed using reference TRBV19 and TRBJ2-3, is DGGITQSPKYLFRKEGQNVTLSCEQNLNHDAMYWYRQDPGQGLRLIYYSQIVNDFQKGDIAEGYSVSREKKESFPLTVTSAQKNPTAFYLCASDDRVGDQPQYFGPGTRLTVL.

The CDR3 spells CAWSNRESSYNSPLFF. CDR3 DNA (partial): TGTGCCTGGAGTAACAGGGAAAGCTCCTATAATTCACCA. This chain links TRBV30 with TRBJ1-4; perhaps TRBD1 as D (6 bases). With the read ending 3 residues before the CDR3 end, the germline J gene is used to fill in that end. The CDR3 sequence is 16 residues long. Germline-derived CDR1 and CDR2 are GTSNPN and SVGIG (reference sequence). Full variable domain (remainder filled in from reference TRBV30 and TRBJ1-4): SQTIHQWPATLVQPVGSPLSLECTVEGTSNPNLYWYRQAAGRGLQLLFYSVGIGQISSEVPQNLSASRPQDRQFILSSKKLLLSDSGFYLCAWSNRESSYNSPLFFGSGTQLSVL.

Of note for this clone: The read halts 3 residues ahead of the CDR3 end, with the missing end drawn from the germline J gene. The rearrangement uses TRBV7-9 and TRBJ2-7; TRBD1 matches 11 bases. Germline V gene sequence: CDR1 SEHNR, CDR2 FQNEAQ (reference sequence). The ends lost 5 bases at V and 4 bases at J; junction bases unmatched: 7. The CDR3 loop spans 15 amino acids. The sequenced part of the CDR3 DNA is TGTGCCAGCAGCAGCACCGGGACAGGGGGGTACGAG. It codes for CASSSTGTGGYE. The whole CDR3 sequence reads CASSSTGTGGYEQYF.

With respect to this clone: The DNA ends 3 residues before the CDR3 does, and the rest of the CDR3 is filled in from the germline J gene. The chain uses TRBV5-3 and TRBJ1-4, with D unresolved. TRBV5-3 counts as an open reading frame of uncertain function. V shed 0 bases and J shed 8 bases, with 14 bases lying between them. The CDR3 totals 15 residues. The covered CDR3 bases are TGTGCCAGAAGCTTGGGGCCAGGACTTGGCGAAAAA. Its translation: CARSLGPGLGEK. The full CDR3 protein reads CARSLGPGLGEKLFF.

For this clone: The DNA ends 3 residues before the CDR3 does, and the rest of the CDR3 is filled in from the germline J gene. The rearrangement uses TRBV30 and TRBJ1-6; no reliable D call. The germline V gene has CDR1 GTSNPN and CDR2 SVGIG (reference sequence). CDR3 length: 14 amino acids. The V end was cut by 4 bases, the J end by 0 bases, with 7 bases between. The CDR3 sequence: CAWTTSSYNSPLHF. CDR3 DNA (partial): TGTGCCTGGACAACTAGCTCCTATAATTCACCC.

Comments on this clone: The read ends 3 residues before the CDR3 terminus; that terminus is restored from the germline J gene. V gene TRBV19 combines with J gene TRBJ2-2; no definite D call. The V end lost 5 bases, the J end lost 6 bases, and 7 bases lay between the germline ends. The CDR3 length is 12 residues. The V gene's germline CDR1 is LNHDA and CDR2 SQIVND (reference sequence). Incomplete CDR3 DNA: TGTGCCAGTAGTCTCTCCGCCGGGGAG. This sequence encodes CASSLSAGE. The CDR3 as a whole reads CASSLSAGELFF.

Remarks on this clone: From the germline J gene comes the end of the CDR3, since the read stops 3 residues before it. The chain has TRBV18 and TRBJ1-1; 7 nucleotides match TRBD1. CDR1 and CDR2 from the germline V gene are KGHSH and LQKENI. CDR3 length: 14 amino acids. J gave up 1 base and V 5 bases, and 4 bases lay outside the gene matches. This CDR3 is CASSDRVQNTEAFF. The DNA read from the CDR3 is TGTGCCAGCTCAGACAGGGTGCAGAACACTGAA.

Turning to this clone: The read is 3 residues too short to cover the CDR3 end, so that end is filled in from the germline J gene. V is TRBV7-8 and J is TRBJ2-3, with TRBD2 identical over 9 bases. Trimming took 0 bases from V and 5 from J; bases not matched to a gene: 12. CDR1 and CDR2 from the germline V gene are SGHVS and FQNEAQ. This CDR3 comprises 18 residues. The covered CDR3 bases are TGTGCCAGCAGCTTAGCTCCCCGGGCTAGCGGGGCAATAGATACG. This encodes CASSLAPRASGAIDT. The full CDR3 sequence reads CASSLAPRASGAIDTQYF.

Concerning this clone: The read ends 3 residues shy of where the CDR3 ends; the end is completed using the germline J gene. V and J are TRBV18 and TRBJ1-2; 9 nucleotides agree with TRBD1. Germline CDR1 reads KGHSH; CDR2 reads LQKENI. The CDR3 length is 13 residues. This CDR3 is CASSWDRVDDYTF. The covered CDR3 bases are TGTGCCAGCTCATGGGACAGGGTTGACGAC.

On this clone: The read ends 3 residues early relative to the CDR3; the germline J gene fills the gap. V is TRBV10-3 and J is TRBJ2-1; 10 bases line up with TRBD2. The CDR3 contains 14 residues. The ends lost 8 bases at V and 9 bases at J; junction bases unmatched: 10. Germline V CDR1 and CDR2: ENHRY, SYGVKD. CDR3: CAISPAGGPSEQFF. CDR3 DNA (partial): TGTGCCATCTCTCCAGCGGGAGGGCCAAGTGAG.

A word on this clone: The read terminates 3 residues ahead of where the CDR3 ends, so the germline J gene completes it. The genes are TRBV12-3 or TRBV12-4 and TRBJ2-1; 8 bases fit TRBD1. This CDR3 spans 15 amino acids. V shed 5 bases and J 2 bases; nucleotides not matched to a gene: 5. This chain's CDR3 is CASSPGTGPYNEQFF. The DNA read from the CDR3 is TGTGCCAGCAGTCCCGGGACAGGCCCCTACAATGAG.

Details on this clone: The read ends 3 residues shy of where the CDR3 ends; the end is completed using the germline J gene. The J gene is TRBJ1-1, the V gene TRBV7-9; tentative D call: TRBD1 (6 bases). The CDR3 spans 14 residues. Germline assignment: CDR1 SEHNR and CDR2 FQNEAQ (reference sequence). The V gene lost 3 bases and the J gene lost 5 bases, with 13 bases spanning the gap. The CDR3 protein is CASSLVGQSTEAFF. The part of the CDR3 DNA that was read is TGTGCCAGCAGCTTGGTCGGACAGTCGACTGAA. The whole variable domain, filled in from reference TRBV7-9 and TRBJ1-1, reads DTGVSQNPRHKITKRGQNVTFRCDPISEHNRLYWYRQTLGQGPEFLTYFQNEAQLEKSRLLSDRFSAERPKGSFSTLEIQRTEQGDSAMYLCASSLVGQSTEAFFGQGTRLTVV.

Comments on this clone: The read ends 3 residues shy of where the CDR3 ends; the end is completed using the germline J gene. The chain links TRBV2 to TRBJ1-2, with D unclear. V dropped 7 bases and J dropped 5 bases, with 11 bases sitting between them. Germline V gene data show CDR1 as SNHLY and CDR2 as FYNNEI. The CDR3 is 12 amino acids. Partial CDR3 DNA: TGTGCCAGCACCCGAGTCGGGTATGGC. Its protein is CASTRVGYG. The entire CDR3 protein reads CASTRVGYGYTF.

In the case of this clone: Read coverage stops 3 residues before the CDR3 terminus; the germline J gene supplies the remainder. This chain joins TRBV5-1 and TRBJ1-5, with D unclear. Trimming stripped 4 bases from V and 1 base from J, with 15 bases between. There are 16 residues in the CDR3. Looked up from germline, CDR1 is SGHRS and CDR2 is YFSETQ. The CDR3 here is CASSMGGRESNQPQHF. The sequenced CDR3 bases are TGCGCCAGCAGCATGGGCGGGAGGGAAAGCAATCAGCCC.